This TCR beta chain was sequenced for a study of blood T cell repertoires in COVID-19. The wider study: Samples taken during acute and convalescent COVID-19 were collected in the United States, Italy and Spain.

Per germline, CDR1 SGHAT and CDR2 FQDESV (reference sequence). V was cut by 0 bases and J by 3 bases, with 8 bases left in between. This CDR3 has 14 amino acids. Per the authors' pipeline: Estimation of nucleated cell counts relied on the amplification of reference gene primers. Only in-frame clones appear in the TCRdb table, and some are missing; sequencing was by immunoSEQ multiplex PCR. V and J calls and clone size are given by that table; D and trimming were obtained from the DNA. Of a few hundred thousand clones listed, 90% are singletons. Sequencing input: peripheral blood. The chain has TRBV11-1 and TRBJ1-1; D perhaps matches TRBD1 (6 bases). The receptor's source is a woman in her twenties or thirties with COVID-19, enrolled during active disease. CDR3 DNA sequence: TGTGCCAGCAGCTTAGCGCAGGGGTACACTGAAGCTTTCTTT. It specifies CASSLAQGYTEAFF. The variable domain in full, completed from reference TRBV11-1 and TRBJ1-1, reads EAEVAQSPRYKITEKSQAVAFWCDPISGHATLYWYRQILGQGPELLVQFQDESVVDDSQLPKDRFSAERLKGVDSTLKIQPAELGDSAMYLCASSLAQGYTEAFFGQGTRLTVV.